The next 4 T cell receptor beta chains were all read from a single sample in a study of blood T cell repertoires in COVID-19. Assay: immunoSEQ multiplex PCR; the TCRdb copy retains only in-frame clones and omits some. The sample lists some 200,000 clones, about 90% occurring once. Material for sequencing was peripheral blood. The receptors here all came from a man aged 25 to 40 with acute or convalescent COVID-19.

J is TRBJ2-7 and V is TRBV11-2; TRBD1 might be the D (5 bases). CDR1 is SGHAT and CDR2 is FQNNGV in the germline V gene. The CDR3 is made up of 14 amino acids. Trimming stripped 1 base from V and 1 base from J, with 8 bases between. The CDR3 here is CASSLAGMSYEQYF. CDR3 nucleotides: TGTGCCAGCAGCTTAGCAGGGATGTCCTACGAGCAGTACTTC.

This CDR3 is CASSPQGSTKRGHDYNEQFF. CDR3 bases: TGTGCCAGCAGCCCCCAGGGATCGACTAAGCGGGGTCACGACTACAATGAGCAGTTCTTC. This chain joins TRBV4-2 and TRBJ2-1; 7 nucleotides match TRBD2. The CDR3 has 20 residues. V gave up 4 bases and J gave up 3 bases; unmatched junction bases: 21. Germline CDR1 LGHNA, CDR2 YNFKEQ.

This chain uses TRBV15 with TRBJ1-5, with TRBD1 matching over 7 bases. V was clipped by 1 base and J by 2 bases; unmatched bases: 5. Per germline, CDR1 LNHNV and CDR2 YYDKDF (reference sequence). The CDR3 contains 16 residues. This chain's CDR3 is CATSRGRGQGNQPQHF. In DNA, the CDR3 is TGTGCCACCAGCAGAGGGAGGGGGCAGGGCAATCAGCCCCAGCATTTT.

This sequence joins TRBV25-1 and TRBJ2-7, with a possible D match to TRBD2 (6 bases). CDR1 is MGHDK, CDR2 SYGVNS, per germline. There are 14 residues in the CDR3. V was cut by 3 bases and J by 1 base, with 10 bases left in between. CDR3 amino acids: CASSDPRGSYEQYF. In DNA, the CDR3 is TGTGCCAGCAGTGACCCGCGGGGATCCTACGAGCAGTACTTC.